The subject of this entry is one TCR beta chain. What it binds is not known. The PCR ran on 60 Vbeta and 13 Jbeta primers. TCRdb's copy holds only in-frame clones and misses some; the assay was immunoSEQ multiplex PCR. The top ten hold roughly 1.6% of the sample, which has approximately 150,000 clones, more than 60% seen once. Trimming left V 3 bases short and J 1 base short, with 9 bases between. The germline V gene has CDR1 GTSNPN and CDR2 SVGIG (reference sequence). This CDR3 has 13 residues. These data belong to a study of cytomegalovirus exposure and HLA in healthy donors. Study as a whole: Around 77% of 398 genotyped donors fell in the Caucasian-associated ancestry cluster.

General study results and limits: A link between a missense DCLRE1C variant and TCR beta V- and J-gene trimming emerged from a later analysis. In an earlier analysis, in some 500 donors, most V segments appeared productive either ~87% or ~30% of the time.

V usage is TRBV30 and J usage is TRBJ1-1; tentatively, D is TRBD1 (5 bases). The sequence was obtained from a female donor in good health and CMV-seronegative. The sample consisted of PBMCs. As DNA, the CDR3 is TGTGCCTGGAGCAGACAGCAGAACACTGAAGCTTTCTTT. Translating gives CAWSRQQNTEAFF.